These 4 T cell receptor beta chains were sequenced from one sample in a study of regulatory T cells in long-lasting Graves disease. Researchers made TCR beta libraries by using iRepertoire HTBI primers and running Arm-PCR on CDR3 regions. Using its own MiXCR run on the multiplex PCR reads, TCRdb lists one record per CDR3 protein. The sample consists of around 450,000 distinct CDR3 sequences, roughly 21% of them appearing once. Specified time point: persistent/refractory GD, antithyroid drugs over 5 years with positive TRAb. The TCR library was made from RNA that had been extracted from PBMCs in TRIzol. The material was peripheral blood mononuclear cells (PBMCs), obtained when the disease was refractory, from a patient treated with antithyroid drugs. These TCRs come from a female donor with Graves disease.

This clonotype was counted between two and nine times. This chain links TRBV28 with TRBJ1-5, with 11 bases lining up with TRBD1. This CDR3 contains 15 residues. Germline CDR1 MDHEN, CDR2 SYDVKM. The J segment lost 5 bases and the V segment lost 4 bases, leaving 4 bases of the junction unmatched. The CDR3 region is CASSSGTGGHQPQHF. DNA of the CDR3: TGTGCCAGCAGTTCCGGGACAGGGGGACATCAGCCCCAGCATTTT.

The genes are TRBV12-5 and TRBJ2-7, with 10 bases aligning to TRBD2. The germline V gene has CDR1 LGHNT and CDR2 FRNRAP. Unmatched junction bases numbered 9, after V lost 6 bases and J lost 7 bases. The CDR3 is 14 residues long. The CDR3 sequence: CASGEAGGPEEQYF. In nucleotides, the CDR3 is TGTGCTAGTGGCGAAGCGGGAGGGCCGGAAGAGCAGTACTTC.

This chain links TRBV28 with TRBJ2-1; D may correspond to TRBD1 or TRBD2 (5 bases each). With 1 base removed from V and 5 bases from J, the gap between germline ends came to 12 bases. Looked up from germline, CDR1 is MDHEN and CDR2 is SYDVKM. CDR3 length equals 15 residues. The CDR3 DNA sequence: TGTGCCAGCAGTTTATTGCAGGGACGGGACAATGAGCAGTTCTTC. Its translation is CASSLLQGRDNEQFF.

At least ten counts were recorded for this clonotype. V and J are TRBV19 and TRBJ1-1; the D is unclear. The V end lost 2 bases, the J end lost 0 bases, and 4 bases lay between the germline ends. The germline V gene encodes CDR1 LNHDA and CDR2 SQIVND (reference sequence). CDR3 length: 13 residues. DNA for the CDR3: TGTGCCAGTAGTATATCAGTGAACACTGAAGCTTTCTTT. Translated, it gives CASSISVNTEAFF.